The 32 T cell receptor beta chains in this list originate from one sample, sequenced in a study of blood T cell repertoires in COVID-19. Data came from immunoSEQ multiplex PCR; TCRdb stores just in-frame clones and leaves some out. The data show around 140,000 clones, with 81% seen just once and about 8.4% held by the top ten. The specimen sequenced was peripheral blood. The receptors come from an older woman with active or convalescent COVID-19.

This chain connects TRBV6-1 to TRBJ1-6, with TRBD1 as a possible D gene (5 bases). The CDR3 consists of 15 residues. Deletions cut 3 bases from V and 10 bases from J, with 16 bases between. CDR1 MNHNS and CDR2 SASEGT come from the germline V gene. In nucleotides, the CDR3 is TGTGCCAGCAGTGATACAGTGGGGGGGGAATCACCCCTCCACTTT. Protein: CASSDTVGGESPLHF.

This clone showed up just a few times. The gene calls are TRBV11-2 and TRBJ2-4; TRBD1 might be the D (6 bases). The CDR3 is 15 amino acids. V shed 1 base and J shed 5 bases, with 12 bases lying between them. The germline V gene encodes CDR1 SGHAT and CDR2 FQNNGV. The CDR3 DNA reads TGTGCCAGCAGCTTAGTCGGGAAGGGGGAAAACATTCAGTACTTC. Translated: CASSLVGKGENIQYF. Full variable domain (missing parts from reference TRBV11-2 and TRBJ2-4): EAGVAQSPRYKIIEKRQSVAFWCNPISGHATLYWYQQILGQGPKLLIQFQNNGVVDDSQLPKDRFSAERLKGVDSTLKIQPAKLEDSAVYLCASSLVGKGENIQYFGAGTRLSVL.

The chain has TRBV5-8 and TRBJ1-6, with a weak D call TRBD1 (6 bases). Germline V gene lookup returns CDR1 SGHTS and CDR2 YDEGEE. The CDR3 contains 15 residues. V gave up 3 bases and J gave up 6 bases, with 13 bases separating them. CDR3 DNA sequence: TGTGCCAGCAGCTCGGGGGGCAGGTCTAATTCACCCCTCCACTTT. As protein: CASSSGGRSNSPLHF.

The gene calls are TRBV19 and TRBJ1-5; TRBD1 agrees at 9 bases. V dropped 2 bases and J dropped 4; count of bases not matched to a gene: 18. Per the germline V gene, CDR1 is LNHDA and CDR2 is SQIVND (reference sequence). This CDR3 is 20 amino acids long. CDR3 sequence reads: CASSIQPAGTGWWGNQPQHF. The CDR3 DNA sequence: TGTGCCAGTAGTATACAACCCGCCGGGACAGGGTGGTGGGGGAATCAGCCCCAGCATTTT. Using reference TRBV19 and TRBJ1-5 for the parts outside the CDR3, the full variable domain is DGGITQSPKYLFRKEGQNVTLSCEQNLNHDAMYWYRQDPGQGLRLIYYSQIVNDFQKGDIAEGYSVSREKKESFPLTVTSAQKNPTAFYLCASSIQPAGTGWWGNQPQHFGDGTRLSIL.

This clone was seen only once. The rearrangement uses TRBV7-5 and TRBJ2-7; the table's D call, TRBD1, was not checked against the DNA. TRBV7-5 is a recognized pseudogene. CDR3 length: 16 amino acids. CDR3 in amino acids: CVRSQMPDTHSYEQYV. The CDR3 region has the DNA TGTGTCAGAAGCCAAATGCCGGACACACATTCCTACGAGCAGTACGTC.

The chain links TRBV2 to TRBJ1-4; D might be TRBD1 (5 bases). The germline V gene has CDR1 SNHLY and CDR2 FYNNEI. Trimming left V 7 bases short and J 5 bases short, with 11 bases between. The CDR3 runs to 13 residues. CDR3 coding DNA: TGTGCCAGCAAGACAGTACTAAATGAAAAACTGTTTTTT. As protein: CASKTVLNEKLFF.

The chain has TRBV6-6 and TRBJ2-3; 8 bases match TRBD2. The CDR3 consists of 16 residues. The germline V gene encodes CDR1 MNHNY and CDR2 SVGAGI (reference sequence). J was trimmed by 0 bases and V by 5 bases; bases with no gene match: 7. The CDR3 coding sequence is TGTGCCAGCAGTCTTATGGCTAGCGGGAGCACAGATACGCAGTATTTT. It is translated as CASSLMASGSTDTQYF.

This chain connects TRBV2 to TRBJ2-7, with D maybe TRBD2 (5 bases). The CDR3 is made up of 11 amino acids. The germline gives CDR1 SNHLY, CDR2 FYNNEI. V gave up 4 bases and J gave up 4 bases, with 5 bases separating them. For the CDR3, the DNA is TGTGCCAGCAGTGCGGGGTACGAGCAGTACGTC. Its translation is CASSAGYEQYV.

V is TRBV6-5 and J is TRBJ2-2; D gene uncertain. V was clipped by 7 bases and J by 1 base, with 10 bases between them. Germline lookup yields CDR1 MNHEY and CDR2 SVGAGI. The CDR3 totals 14 residues. The CDR3 loop reads CASNPSGNTGELFF. The DNA of the CDR3 is TGTGCCAGCAATCCGTCGGGGAACACCGGGGAGCTGTTTTTT.

The chain has TRBV19 and TRBJ2-3, with 8 bases identical to TRBD1. Germline V gene lookup returns CDR1 LNHDA and CDR2 SQIVND (reference sequence). The CDR3 runs 16 residues. J was trimmed by 2 bases and V by 1 base; bases with no gene match: 5. The CDR3, as DNA: TGTGCCAGTAGTATAGGTCGGCAGGGGGCCACAGATACGCAGTATTTT. Its translation is CASSIGRQGATDTQYF.

This clone was counted once. This chain connects TRBV19 to TRBJ2-1, with D unresolved. V was shortened by 5 bases and J by 4 bases, with 12 bases between the two germline ends. The CDR3 runs 14 residues. CDR1 is LNHDA, CDR2 SQIVND, per germline (reference sequence). This CDR3 reads CASSPAPRYNEQFF. The CDR3 nucleotides read TGTGCCAGTAGTCCAGCCCCTAGATACAATGAGCAGTTCTTC.

The V gene is TRBV6-4, the J gene TRBJ2-7; D call uncertain. The CDR3 has 12 residues. V lost 5 bases and J lost 7, with 12 bases in between. CDR1 and CDR2 (germline): MRHNA, SNTAGT. CDR3 bases: TGTGCCAGCAGTATAGTGGCGCGGGAGCAGTACTTC. This gives the protein CASSIVAREQYF.

The chain recombines TRBV7-2 with TRBJ2-3; 9 nucleotides align to TRBD2. The V gene end was trimmed by 3 bases and the J gene end by 4 bases; junction bases not matched to a gene: 8. The CDR3 is made up of 16 amino acids. CDR1 is SGHTA, CDR2 FQGNSA, per germline. This CDR3 is CASSFGVAGDPDTQYF. The CDR3 DNA sequence: TGTGCCAGCAGCTTCGGAGTAGCGGGAGATCCAGATACGCAGTATTTT.

This chain connects TRBV28 to TRBJ2-1; 9 bases are shared with TRBD1. Germline CDR1 MDHEN, CDR2 SYDVKM. The CDR3 consists of 14 residues. Trimming at V came to 5 bases and at J to 9 bases, leaving 8 bases not matched to a gene. DNA for the CDR3: TGTGCCAGCAGTCACAGGGGGCGGCATGGTGAGCAGTTCTTC. It codes for CASSHRGRHGEQFF. Looking up the rest from reference TRBV28 and TRBJ2-1 gives the full variable domain: DVKVTQSSRYLVKRTGEKVFLECVQDMDHENMFWYRQDPGLGLRLIYFSYDVKMKEKGDIPEGYSVSREKKERFSLILESASTNQTSMYLCASSHRGRHGEQFFGPGTRLTVL.

This CDR3 is CASSKPGCYTLYEQYV. The CDR3 DNA follows: TGTGCCAGCAGCAAACCCGGGTGCTACACACTCTACGAGCAGTACGTC. This sequence joins TRBV21-1 and TRBJ2-7; TRBD2 reflects the table's D call only, with no check against the DNA. TRBV21-1 is a documented pseudogene. The CDR3 has 16 residues.

The V call is TRBV27, the J call TRBJ1-2; 7 bases are shared with TRBD1. V lost 1 base to trimming and J lost 4 bases; unmatched junction nucleotides: 3. This CDR3 spans 14 amino acids. Germline loops: CDR1 MNHEY, CDR2 SMNVEV (reference sequence). This chain's CDR3 is CASSLWGQSYGYTF. The CDR3 nucleotides are TGTGCCAGCAGTTTATGGGGACAGAGCTATGGCTACACCTTC.

V and J are TRBV28 and TRBJ2-5; 10 bases line up with TRBD1. CDR1 MDHEN and CDR2 SYDVKM come from the germline V gene. V was clipped by 5 bases and J by 4 bases; unmatched bases: 13. The CDR3 is 17 residues long. The CDR3 DNA sequence: TGTGCCAGCAGTCCCGAACCCGGGACAGGGGCAGTAGAGACCCAGTACTTC. It codes for CASSPEPGTGAVETQYF.

This rearrangement joins TRBV2 to TRBJ1-1; D remains unclear. The V gene lost 8 bases and the J gene lost 6 bases, with 13 bases spanning the gap. The CDR3 sequence is 12 residues long. The germline V gene has CDR1 SNHLY and CDR2 FYNNEI. CDR3 residues: CASWEVGSEAFF. CDR3 in DNA: TGTGCCAGCTGGGAGGTAGGCTCTGAAGCTTTCTTT.

The genes are TRBV6-1 and TRBJ1-2; D unclear. Germline V gives CDR1 MNHNS, CDR2 SASEGT. The CDR3 extends over 13 amino acids. Trimming shortened V by 2 bases and J by 6 bases, and 10 bases separated the two germline ends. CDR3 sequence reads: CASSESRGDGYTF. The CDR3 nucleotides are TGTGCCAGCAGTGAATCTCGGGGAGATGGCTACACCTTC.

The chain couples TRBV15 to TRBJ1-5; D unresolved. V gave up 5 bases and J gave up 5 bases, with 10 bases separating them. The germline CDR1 and CDR2 sequences are LNHNV and YYDKDF (reference sequence). This CDR3 is 13 amino acids long. The CDR3 is CATSRPGYQPQHF. The CDR3 DNA reads TGTGCCACCAGCCGACCCGGGTATCAGCCCCAGCATTTT.

This clone came up once. CDR3 bases: TGTGCCAGCAGTTACCCCCAGGGGGCAGGGGAAAAACTGTTTTTT. Residues: CASSYPQGAGEKLFF. The rearrangement links TRBV6-6 to TRBJ1-4, with 8 positions matching TRBD1. V shed 2 bases, J shed 8 bases, and the junction held 7 bases outside the gene matches. Per the germline V gene, CDR1 is MNHNY and CDR2 is SVGAGI (reference sequence). The CDR3 extends over 15 amino acids.

V is TRBV15 and J is TRBJ1-1, with D possibly matching TRBD1 (6 bases). The germline gives CDR1 LNHNV, CDR2 YYDKDF (reference sequence). The CDR3 runs to 15 residues. The ends were cut back, 6 bases at V and 3 bases at J, with 17 bases in the middle. CDR3 DNA: TGTGCCACCAGAAGGGGGGGGCTAGTCGACACTGAAGCTTTCTTT. Translating it yields CATRRGGLVDTEAFF.

The chain carries TRBV3-1 (or the pseudogene TRBV3-2) and TRBJ2-2, with D uncertain. The CDR3 spans 15 residues. V was trimmed by 1 base and J by 2 bases, leaving 8 bases between them. In germline, CDR1 is LGHDT, CDR2 YNNKEL (reference sequence). CDR3 DNA sequence: TGTGCCAGCAGCCAAGGGCTAGAAAACACCGGGGAGCTGTTTTTT. It encodes CASSQGLENTGELFF.

This chain joins TRBV28 and TRBJ2-4; 9 bases are a match to TRBD1. This CDR3 region has 15 residues. The germline V gene encodes CDR1 MDHEN and CDR2 SYDVKM. Germline trimming cut 5 bases from V and 8 bases from J; bases unmatched to any gene: 10. The CDR3 DNA is TGTGCCAGCAGTACGGGGACAGGGAGTATCCACATTCAGTACTTC. Amino acids: CASSTGTGSIHIQYF.

The chain links TRBV4-3 to TRBJ2-7, with 9 bases that match TRBD1. CDR3 length: 16 residues. Germline V gene data show CDR1 as LGHNA and CDR2 as YSLEER. Unmatched junction bases numbered 7, after V lost 0 bases and J lost 4 bases. The CDR3, as DNA: TGCGCCAGCAGCCAAGATCTGTGGACAGGGGTATACGAGCAGTACTTC. Protein sequence: CASSQDLWTGVYEQYF.

The V and J genes are TRBV3-1 (or the pseudogene TRBV3-2) and TRBJ1-2; D is perhaps TRBD1 (5 bases). Trimming removed 4 bases from V and 7 bases from J, with 7 bases in between. The CDR3 contains 11 residues. CDR1 is LGHDT, CDR2 YNNKEL, per germline (reference sequence). The CDR3 sequence: CASSPGIGYTF. The CDR3 DNA reads TGTGCCAGCAGCCCAGGGATTGGCTACACCTTC.

The J gene is TRBJ1-4, the V gene TRBV11-2; a weak D match, TRBD1 (6 bases). CDR1 is SGHAT, CDR2 FQNNGV, per germline. V was pared by 1 base and J by 5 bases, with 11 bases between. This CDR3 has 15 amino acids. In DNA, the CDR3 is TGTGCCAGCAGCTTAGCCGGACAGTCAAATGAAAAACTGTTTTTT. Its protein product is CASSLAGQSNEKLFF.

CDR3: CASSPQGNTEAFF. In DNA, the CDR3 is TGTGCCAGCTCACCACAGGGTAACACTGAAGCTTTCTTT. This sequence joins TRBV2 and TRBJ1-1, with D tentatively TRBD1 (6 bases). There are 13 residues in the CDR3. The V gene lost 8 bases and the J gene lost 2 bases, with 12 bases spanning the gap. CDR1 is SNHLY, CDR2 FYNNEI, per germline.

The CDR3 DNA is TGCAGCGTTGAATCTAGCGGGGCCGGGGAGCTGTTTTTT. Translated: CSVESSGAGELFF. The chain employs TRBV29-1 and TRBJ2-2; 9 bases are a match to TRBD2. Trimming cost V 2 bases and J 6 bases; bases outside gene matches: 1. The length of the CDR3 is 13 residues. Germline V CDR1 and CDR2: SQVTM, ANQGSEA.

This chain uses TRBV30 with TRBJ1-1; D is ambiguous. Trimming shortened V by 2 bases and J by 0 bases, and 7 bases separated the two germline ends. The CDR3 loop spans 13 amino acids. Germline V CDR1 and CDR2: GTSNPN, SVGIG (reference sequence). The CDR3 loop reads CAWSFQMNTEAFF. CDR3 DNA: TGTGCCTGGAGTTTTCAGATGAACACTGAAGCTTTCTTT.

The chain carries TRBV19 and TRBJ2-1; a possible D gene is TRBD1 (6 bases). Per the germline V gene, CDR1 is LNHDA and CDR2 is SQIVND (reference sequence). This CDR3 region has 14 residues. V dropped 8 bases and J dropped 0 bases, with 11 bases sitting between them. The CDR3 nucleotides are TGTGCCAGTGGACAGTCCGGCTCCTACAATGAGCAGTTCTTC. It specifies CASGQSGSYNEQFF.

The V call is TRBV6-4, the J call TRBJ1-1; 9 positions agree with TRBD1. V was clipped by 7 bases and J by 4 bases; unmatched bases: 13. The CDR3 contains 16 residues. Germline-derived CDR1 and CDR2 are MRHNA and SNTAGT. CDR3 DNA: TGTGCCAGCATTGAACCCGGGGGGACAGGGCGCACTGAAGCTTTCTTT. As protein: CASIEPGGTGRTEAFF.